The 29 T cell receptor beta chains listed next were all sequenced from one sample in a study of vaccination effects on CD4 cells after COVID-19. Method: immunoSEQ multiplex PCR; TCRdb's copy keeps in-frame clones and lacks some. The table shows just under 30,000 clones, with around 74% occurring only once. With the ViraFEST assay, the study expanded antigen-specific CD4+ T cells using viral peptide pools, then sequenced them. CD4+ T cell isolation took place after 10 days of culture. Each participant was administered two doses of either the BNT162b2 or the mRNA-1273 vaccine. Their antigens are not known. Sequencing used CD4+ T cells from PBMCs cultured with HCoV-OC43 spike peptides, obtained after COVID-19 vaccination. The subset: HCoV-OC43 spike overlapping peptide pool stimulation. The receptors stem from a human donor who received a COVID-19 vaccine.

This clone occurred once. The rearrangement joins TRBV6-1 to TRBJ1-2; weak D call: TRBD1 (5 bases). Trimming left V 1 base short and J 6 bases short, with 9 bases between. Per the germline V gene, CDR1 is MNHNS and CDR2 is SASEGT. This CDR3 contains 13 residues. CDR3 residues: CASSEGGSHGYTF. Written as DNA, the CDR3 is TGTGCCAGCAGTGAAGGGGGGTCTCATGGCTACACCTTC.

The V gene is TRBV5-1, the J gene TRBJ2-2, with D possibly matching TRBD1 (6 bases). CDR1 and CDR2 (germline): SGHRS, YFSETQ. There are 17 residues in the CDR3. Trimming took 0 bases from V and 4 from J, leaving 16 bases between them. The CDR3 protein is CASSLAPRRQATGELFF. The CDR3 DNA is TGCGCCAGCAGCTTGGCCCCCCGTCGACAGGCCACCGGGGAGCTGTTTTTT.

The chain couples TRBV18 to TRBJ2-2; D call uncertain. V was pared by 0 bases and J by 0 bases, with 8 bases between. CDR3 length equals 16 residues. The V gene's germline CDR1 is KGHSH and CDR2 LQKENI. The CDR3 nucleotides read TGTGCCAGCTCACCACCTACCCCTACGAACACCGGGGAGCTGTTTTTT. This encodes CASSPPTPTNTGELFF.

The chain is built from TRBV28 and TRBJ2-3; D unclear. The V end lost 6 bases, the J end lost 1 base, and 14 bases lay between the germline ends. This CDR3 spans 15 amino acids. Germline V gives CDR1 MDHEN, CDR2 SYDVKM. The CDR3 region is CASSFMRWGTDTQYF. CDR3 nucleotide sequence: TGTGCCAGCAGCTTTATGCGGTGGGGCACAGATACGCAGTATTTT. The complete variable domain, with remaining parts taken from reference TRBV28 and TRBJ2-3, reads DVKVTQSSRYLVKRTGEKVFLECVQDMDHENMFWYRQDPGLGLRLIYFSYDVKMKEKGDIPEGYSVSREKKERFSLILESASTNQTSMYLCASSFMRWGTDTQYFGPGTRLTVL.

This chain joins TRBV19 and TRBJ2-4; no clear D. CDR3 length: 14 residues. CDR1 is LNHDA and CDR2 is SQIVND in the germline V gene (reference sequence). V lost 5 bases and J lost 3, with 11 bases in between. DNA of the CDR3: TGTGCCAGTAGTTCCCTGCAGAGCAAAAACATTCAGTACTTC. This encodes CASSSLQSKNIQYF.

This chain connects TRBV11-3 to TRBJ2-7; 7 bases are a match to TRBD2. Germline CDR1 SGHNT, CDR2 YENEEA. The CDR3 sequence is 16 residues long. Germline trimming cut 0 bases from V and 2 bases from J; bases unmatched to any gene: 7. The CDR3 loop is CASSLDLRRGAYEQYF. The CDR3, as DNA: TGTGCCAGCAGCTTAGATCTCCGACGGGGGGCCTACGAGCAGTACTTC.

This chain joins TRBV2 and TRBJ1-2; no clear D gene. Trimming stripped 7 bases from V and 14 bases from J, with 20 bases between. From germline, CDR1 is SNHLY and CDR2 FYNNEI. This CDR3 spans 12 amino acids. In DNA, the CDR3 is TGTGCCAGCATTAGAGAGACCCGAGTAGAGACCTTC. Its protein product is CASIRETRVETF.

The rearrangement joins TRBV7-2 to TRBJ2-1; TRBD1 is a possible D gene (6 bases). Trimming stripped 7 bases from V and 12 bases from J, with 22 bases between. The germline gives CDR1 SGHTA, CDR2 FQGNSA. The length of the CDR3 is 14 residues. The CDR3 region has the DNA TGTGCCAGCACCGAGAGAAGAAGACAGGCCGTGCAGTTCTTC. It codes for CASTERRRQAVQFF.

This clone has just a few counts. This chain joins TRBV27 and TRBJ2-2; the match to TRBD1 covers 8 bases. CDR1 is MNHEY and CDR2 is SMNVEV in the germline V gene (reference sequence). The CDR3 is 15 amino acids. Trimming cost V 3 bases and J 6 bases; bases outside gene matches: 6. CDR3 sequence reads: CASSFRGRVPGELFF. In DNA form, the CDR3 reads TGTGCCAGCAGTTTCAGGGGGCGGGTGCCCGGGGAGCTGTTTTTT.

The chain combines TRBV6-2 or TRBV6-3 with TRBJ2-7; 10 bases map to TRBD1. CDR1 and CDR2 from the germline V gene are MNHEY and SVGEGT. CDR3 size: 16 residues. V shed 6 bases, J shed 2 bases, and the junction held 10 bases outside the gene matches. This CDR3 is CASSPRDRGFPYEQYF. DNA of the CDR3: TGTGCCAGCAGCCCCCGGGACAGGGGATTCCCCTACGAGCAGTACTTC.

This chain uses TRBV7-9 with TRBJ2-4, with 8 nucleotides matching TRBD1. Per the germline V gene, CDR1 is SEHNR and CDR2 is FQNEAQ (reference sequence). The CDR3 sequence is 16 residues long. V dropped 0 bases and J dropped 7; count of bases not matched to a gene: 8. CDR3 DNA: TGTGCCAGCAGCTTAGCGGCAGGGGGCTCTCGGAACATTCAGTACTTC. It encodes CASSLAAGGSRNIQYF.

The V gene is TRBV9, the J gene TRBJ2-3; 7 positions match TRBD2. The ends lost 4 bases at V and 1 base at J; junction bases unmatched: 9. The CDR3 covers 16 residues. Germline CDR1 is SGDLS and CDR2 is YYNGEE. The chain's CDR3 is CASSPLWSGGTDTQYF. In DNA, the CDR3 is TGTGCCAGCAGCCCCCTTTGGAGCGGGGGCACAGATACGCAGTATTTT.

The CDR3 reads CASSSFRTLNNEQFF. The CDR3 nucleotides read TGTGCCAGCAGCTCCTTCAGGACGCTAAACAATGAGCAGTTCTTC. This sequence joins TRBV7-2 and TRBJ2-1; no clear D gene. The CDR3 is 15 residues long. The ends were cut back, 4 bases at V and 5 bases at J, with 15 bases in the middle. Looked up from germline, CDR1 is SGHTA and CDR2 is FQGNSA.

The chain combines TRBV6-2 or TRBV6-3 with TRBJ2-1; possibly TRBD2 for D (5 bases). V lost 6 bases and J lost 1, with 19 bases in between. Looked up from germline, CDR1 is MNHEY and CDR2 is SVGEGT. The length of the CDR3 is 17 residues. CDR3 sequence reads: CASSPNWWAGSYNEQFF. CDR3 DNA sequence: TGTGCCAGCAGCCCCAATTGGTGGGCGGGTTCCTACAATGAGCAGTTCTTC.

This clone appeared a few times. The chain joins TRBV5-4 to TRBJ1-5; maybe TRBD1 (6 bases). V was clipped by 0 bases and J by 7 bases, with 14 bases between them. The CDR3 extends over 15 amino acids. Per germline, CDR1 SGHNT and CDR2 YYREEE (reference sequence). CDR3 nucleotide sequence: TGTGCCAGCAGCTTGGGTGGGGGCTCAGAGCAGCCCCAGCATTTT. Residues: CASSLGGGSEQPQHF. Complete variable domain (other parts from reference TRBV5-4 and TRBJ1-5): ETGVTQSPTHLIKTRGQQVTLRCSSQSGHNTVSWYQQALGQGPQFIFQYYREEENGRGNFPPRFSGLQFPNYSSELNVNALELDDSALYLCASSLGGGSEQPQHFGDGTRLSIL.

The chain couples TRBV3-1 (or the pseudogene TRBV3-2) to TRBJ2-5; 7 bases are shared with TRBD2. Germline CDR1 LGHDT, CDR2 YNNKEL (reference sequence). J was trimmed by 5 bases and V by 8 bases; bases with no gene match: 8. The CDR3 spans 13 residues. For the CDR3, the DNA is TGTGCCAGCTCTACTAGCGCAGCGGAGACCCAGTACTTC. Its translation is CASSTSAAETQYF.

In this sample, this clone is medium-sized. V is TRBV12-5 and J is TRBJ1-2; 8 bases map to TRBD1. The CDR3 extends over 13 amino acids. Trimming took 5 bases from V and 8 from J; bases not matched to a gene: 7. In germline, CDR1 is LGHNT, CDR2 FRNRAP. Here the CDR3 DNA reads TGTGCTAGTGGTCACGGACAGGGAGAGGGCTACACCTTC. Translated, it gives CASGHGQGEGYTF.

This clone was detected only a few times. CDR3 in DNA: TGCGCCAGCAGCCAAGAGGATTCGGTTTCCACTCATTCACCCCTCCACTTT. It yields the protein CASSQEDSVSTHSPLHF. The gene calls are TRBV4-1 and TRBJ1-6; the D is unclear. The germline gives CDR1 MGHRA, CDR2 YSYEKL. The CDR3 has 17 amino acids. Trimming removed 0 bases from V and 8 bases from J, with 17 bases in between.

This chain links TRBV5-4 with TRBJ1-2, with 7 positions matching TRBD1. Per germline, CDR1 SGHNT and CDR2 YYREEE (reference sequence). V gave up 4 bases and J gave up 4 bases; unmatched junction bases: 10. The CDR3 contains 15 residues. The CDR3, as DNA: TGTGCCAGCAGCCATTCAGGGGGAATCAGCTATGGCTACACCTTC. Protein: CASSHSGGISYGYTF.

The CDR3 coding sequence is TGTGCCACCAGCGGGTCCACTAATGAAAAACTGTTTTTT. It is translated as CATSGSTNEKLFF. V is TRBV24-1 and J is TRBJ1-4, with D uncertain. CDR3 size: 13 residues. The V and J ends lost 7 bases and 2 bases respectively, with 7 bases between them. CDR1 KGHDR and CDR2 SFDVKD come from the germline V gene.

This clone was detected a few times. The chain employs TRBV14 and TRBJ2-5; 7 bases match TRBD2. Losses at the gene ends were 4 bases for V and 5 bases for J; bases not matched to a gene: 7. This CDR3 is built from 14 residues. Germline assignment: CDR1 SGHDN and CDR2 FVKESK. CDR3 sequence: CASSLGARGETQYF. CDR3 bases: TGTGCCAGCAGCCTAGGGGCGCGGGGGGAGACCCAGTACTTC.

This chain uses TRBV2 with TRBJ2-6, with D hard to call. Germline V gene lookup returns CDR1 SNHLY and CDR2 FYNNEI. This CDR3 has 15 residues. V was shortened by 1 base and J by 2 bases, with 6 bases between the two germline ends. CDR3 protein: CASSEDNPGANVLTF. The CDR3 DNA reads TGTGCCAGCAGTGAAGATAACCCTGGGGCCAACGTCCTGACTTTC.

J is TRBJ2-3 and V is TRBV27; 9 bases align to TRBD1. This CDR3 is 17 amino acids long. CDR1 is MNHEY and CDR2 is SMNVEV in the germline V gene (reference sequence). The V gene end was trimmed by 8 bases and the J gene end by 0 bases; junction bases not matched to a gene: 12. The CDR3 protein is CASCRQGVELSTDTQYF. CDR3 sequence (DNA): TGTGCCAGCTGCAGACAGGGGGTCGAGCTTAGCACAGATACGCAGTATTTT.

The chain joins TRBV6-1 to TRBJ1-2, with 8 positions matching TRBD1. The germline gives CDR1 MNHNS, CDR2 SASEGT. This CDR3 region has 18 residues. V was clipped by 0 bases and J by 4 bases; unmatched bases: 13. CDR3 sequence (DNA): TGTGCCAGCAGTGAAGCCCCCGAACAGGGGGTTCGATTCTATGGCTACACCTTC. Amino acids: CASSEAPEQGVRFYGYTF.

This chain connects TRBV2 to TRBJ2-5, with D perhaps matching TRBD2 (6 bases). This CDR3 has 15 amino acids. CDR1 SNHLY and CDR2 FYNNEI come from the germline V gene. The V end lost 5 bases, the J end lost 1 base, and 14 bases lay between the germline ends. The CDR3 DNA follows: TGTGCCAGCAGTCGCAGTCCGGGACTCCAAGAGACCCAGTACTTC. This codes for CASSRSPGLQETQYF. The full variable domain, completed using reference TRBV2 and TRBJ2-5, is EPEVTQTPSHQVTQMGQEVILRCVPISNHLYFYWYRQILGQKVEFLVSFYNNEISEKSEIFDDQFSVERPDGSNFTLKIRSTKLEDSAMYFCASSRSPGLQETQYFGPGTRLLVL.

The chain recombines TRBV5-3 with TRBJ1-4; a weak D match, TRBD1 (6 bases). TRBV5-3 is an ORF, with its function uncertain. The CDR3 is made up of 16 amino acids. V lost 2 bases and J 4 bases, leaving 15 bases between the germline ends. The CDR3 reads CARSLYREAVNEKLFF. The CDR3 DNA reads as TGTGCCAGAAGCTTATACAGGGAGGCAGTTAATGAAAAACTGTTTTTT.

Turning to this clone: The germline gene is not matched at one end of the junction; a read error may be the cause. This chain uses TRBV18 with TRBJ2-4; 9 nucleotides line up with TRBD2. The length of the CDR3 is 15 residues. The germline CDR1 and CDR2 sequences are KGHSH and LQKENI. The DNA for the CDR3 is TGTGCCAGCTCACCTTTAGCGGGAGAGGGGACAACTCGACGATTC. Translating it yields CASSPLAGEGTTRRF.

The chain recombines TRBV11-3 with TRBJ2-3; 8 positions agree with TRBD1. The V gene end was trimmed by 2 bases and the J gene end by 5 bases; junction bases not matched to a gene: 6. The CDR3 runs 15 residues. Germline lookup yields CDR1 SGHNT and CDR2 YENEEA. CDR3 DNA: TGTGCCAGCAGCTTATCCCAGGGGGCGGTAGATACGCAGTATTTT. Translated: CASSLSQGAVDTQYF.

This clone was counted a single time. This chain connects TRBV25-1 to TRBJ2-3; D is ambiguous. The germline gives CDR1 MGHDK, CDR2 SYGVNS. Trimming pared 4 bases from V and 0 bases from J, leaving 2 bases between. CDR3 length equals 12 residues. DNA for the CDR3: TGTGCCAGCAGTGTCAGCACAGATACGCAGTATTTT. Translating it yields CASSVSTDTQYF.